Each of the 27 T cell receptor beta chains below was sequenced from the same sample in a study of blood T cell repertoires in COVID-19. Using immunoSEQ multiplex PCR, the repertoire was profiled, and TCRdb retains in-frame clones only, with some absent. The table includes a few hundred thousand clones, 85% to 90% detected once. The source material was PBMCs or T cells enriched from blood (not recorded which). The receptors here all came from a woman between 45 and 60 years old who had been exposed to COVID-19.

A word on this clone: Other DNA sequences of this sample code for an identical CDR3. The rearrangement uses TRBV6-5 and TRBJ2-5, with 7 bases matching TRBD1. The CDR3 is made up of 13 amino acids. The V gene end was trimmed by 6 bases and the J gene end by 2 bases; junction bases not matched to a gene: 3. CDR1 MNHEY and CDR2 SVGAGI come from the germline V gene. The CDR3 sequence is CASRDRVQETQYF. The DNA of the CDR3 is TGTGCCAGCAGAGACAGGGTTCAAGAGACCCAGTACTTC.

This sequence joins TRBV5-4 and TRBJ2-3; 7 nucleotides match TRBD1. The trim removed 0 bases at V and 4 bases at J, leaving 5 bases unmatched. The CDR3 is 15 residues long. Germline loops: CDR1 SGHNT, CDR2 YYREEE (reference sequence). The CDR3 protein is CASSLDRTGADTQYF. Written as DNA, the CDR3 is TGTGCCAGCAGCTTGGACCGTACAGGGGCAGATACGCAGTATTTT.

The CDR3 spells CASRSGGSFNEQFF. The CDR3 bases are TGCGCCAGCAGGAGCGGGGGGTCGTTCAATGAGCAGTTCTTC. The chain recombines TRBV5-1 with TRBJ2-1; the match to TRBD2 covers 9 bases. This CDR3 region has 14 residues. V was clipped by 5 bases and J by 6 bases; unmatched bases: 6. Germline CDR1 reads SGHRS; CDR2 reads YFSETQ. Based on the CDR3 plus reference TRBV5-1 and TRBJ2-1, the full variable domain is KAGVTQTPRYLIKTRGQQVTLSCSPISGHRSVSWYQQTPGQGLQFLFEYFSETQRNKGNFPGRFSGRQFSNSRSEMNVSTLELGDSALYLCASRSGGSFNEQFFGPGTRLTVL.

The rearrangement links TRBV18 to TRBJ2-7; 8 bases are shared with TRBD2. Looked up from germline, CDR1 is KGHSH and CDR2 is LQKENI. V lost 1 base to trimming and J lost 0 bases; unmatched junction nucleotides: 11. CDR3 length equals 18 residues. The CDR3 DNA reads TGTGCCAGCTCACCACGGCCACTAGCGGCCTCAAGCTCCTACGAGCAGTACTTC. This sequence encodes CASSPRPLAASSSYEQYF.

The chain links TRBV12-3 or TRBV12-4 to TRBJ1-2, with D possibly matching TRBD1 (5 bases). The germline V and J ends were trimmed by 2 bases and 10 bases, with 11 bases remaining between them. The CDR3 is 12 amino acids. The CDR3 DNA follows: TGTGCCAGCAGTTTATCAGGGCAGCACTACACCTTC. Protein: CASSLSGQHYTF.

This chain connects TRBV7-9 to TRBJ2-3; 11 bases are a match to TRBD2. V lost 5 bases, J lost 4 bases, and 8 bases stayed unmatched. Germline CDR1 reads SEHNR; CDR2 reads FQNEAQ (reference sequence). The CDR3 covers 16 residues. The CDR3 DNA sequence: TGTGCCAGCAGCGCGCTAGCGGGGGGTTTCGCAGATACGCAGTATTTT. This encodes CASSALAGGFADTQYF.

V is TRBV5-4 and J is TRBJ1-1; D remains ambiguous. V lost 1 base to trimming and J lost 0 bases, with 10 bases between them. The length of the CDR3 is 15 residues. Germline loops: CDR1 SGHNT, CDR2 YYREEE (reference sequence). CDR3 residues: CASSLMNAMNTEAFF. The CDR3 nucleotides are TGTGCCAGCAGCTTGATGAACGCGATGAACACTGAAGCTTTCTTT.

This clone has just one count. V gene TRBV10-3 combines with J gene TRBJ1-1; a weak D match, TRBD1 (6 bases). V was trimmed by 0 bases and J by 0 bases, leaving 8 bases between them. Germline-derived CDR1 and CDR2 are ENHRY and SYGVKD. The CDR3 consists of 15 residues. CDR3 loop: CAISESTGVNTEAFF. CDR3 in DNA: TGTGCCATCAGTGAGTCGACAGGAGTGAACACTGAAGCTTTCTTT.

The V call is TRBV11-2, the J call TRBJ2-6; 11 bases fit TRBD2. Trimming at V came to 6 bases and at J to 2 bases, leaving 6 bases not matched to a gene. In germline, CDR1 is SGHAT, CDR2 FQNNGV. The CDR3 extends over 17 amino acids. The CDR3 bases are TGTGCCAGCAGACGTAGCGGGGGGGCCCCTGGGGCCAACGTCCTGACTTTC. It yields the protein CASRRSGGAPGANVLTF.

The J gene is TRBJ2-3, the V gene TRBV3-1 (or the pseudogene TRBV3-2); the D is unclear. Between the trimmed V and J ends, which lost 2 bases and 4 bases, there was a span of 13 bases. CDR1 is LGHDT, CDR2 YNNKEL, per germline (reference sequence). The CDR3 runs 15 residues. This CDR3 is CASSQHIDFSDTQYF. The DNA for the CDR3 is TGTGCCAGCAGCCAACACATAGACTTCTCAGATACGCAGTATTTT.

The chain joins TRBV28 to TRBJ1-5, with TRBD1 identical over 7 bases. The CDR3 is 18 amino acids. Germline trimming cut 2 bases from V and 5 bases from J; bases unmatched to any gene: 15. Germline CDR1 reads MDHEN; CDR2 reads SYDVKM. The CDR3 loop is CASSLSRGLGNLDQPQHF. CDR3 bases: TGTGCCAGCAGTTTAAGTAGGGGGCTTGGGAATCTTGATCAGCCCCAGCATTTT.

CDR3 loop: CASSEDRVGNEKLFF. The CDR3 nucleotides are TGTGCCAGCAGTGAGGACAGGGTGGGTAATGAAAAACTGTTTTTT. This chain connects TRBV6-1 to TRBJ1-4; 8 bases are a match to TRBD1. Trimming removed 3 bases from V and 4 bases from J; junction bases left unmatched: 4. The CDR3 extends over 15 amino acids. Germline loops: CDR1 MNHNS, CDR2 SASEGT.

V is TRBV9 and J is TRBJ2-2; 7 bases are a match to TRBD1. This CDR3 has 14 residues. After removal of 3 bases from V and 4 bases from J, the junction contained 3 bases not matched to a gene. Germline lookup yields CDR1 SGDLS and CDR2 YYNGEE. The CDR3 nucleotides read TGTGCCAGCAGCGCGGGACAGCTCACCGGGGAGCTGTTTTTT. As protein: CASSAGQLTGELFF.

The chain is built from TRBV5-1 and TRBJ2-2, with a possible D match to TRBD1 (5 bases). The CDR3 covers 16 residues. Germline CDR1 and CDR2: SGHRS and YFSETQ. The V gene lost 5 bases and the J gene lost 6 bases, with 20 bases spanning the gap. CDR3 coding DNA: TGCGCCAGCAGGACAACAGGAAACTCTTACGCCGGGGAGCTGTTTTTT. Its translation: CASRTTGNSYAGELFF.

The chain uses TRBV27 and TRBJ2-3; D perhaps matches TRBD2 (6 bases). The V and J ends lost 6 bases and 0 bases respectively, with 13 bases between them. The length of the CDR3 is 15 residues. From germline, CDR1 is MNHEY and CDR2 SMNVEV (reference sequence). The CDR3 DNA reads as TGTGCCAGCAGCCTCATGGGGACTAGCACAGATACGCAGTATTTT. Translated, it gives CASSLMGTSTDTQYF.

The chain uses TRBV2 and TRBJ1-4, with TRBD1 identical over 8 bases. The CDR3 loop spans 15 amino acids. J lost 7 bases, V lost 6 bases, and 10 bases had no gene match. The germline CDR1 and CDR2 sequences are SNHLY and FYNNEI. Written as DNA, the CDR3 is TGTGCCAGCAGCCGCGACAGGGGCGGAGGTGAAAAACTGTTTTTT. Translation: CASSRDRGGGEKLFF.

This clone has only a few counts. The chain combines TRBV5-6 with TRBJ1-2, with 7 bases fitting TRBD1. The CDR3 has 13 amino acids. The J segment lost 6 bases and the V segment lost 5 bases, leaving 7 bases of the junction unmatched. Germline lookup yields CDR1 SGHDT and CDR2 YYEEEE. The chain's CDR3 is CASRHTGVDGYTF. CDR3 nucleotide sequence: TGTGCCAGCAGACACACAGGGGTCGATGGCTACACCTTC.

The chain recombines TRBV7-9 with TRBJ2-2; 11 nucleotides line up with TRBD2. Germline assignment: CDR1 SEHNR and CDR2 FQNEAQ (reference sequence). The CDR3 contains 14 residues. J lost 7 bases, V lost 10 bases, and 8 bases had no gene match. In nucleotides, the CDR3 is TGTGCCATCCCCCGTGGACTAGCGGGCGGGGAGCTGTTTTTT. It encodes CAIPRGLAGGELFF.

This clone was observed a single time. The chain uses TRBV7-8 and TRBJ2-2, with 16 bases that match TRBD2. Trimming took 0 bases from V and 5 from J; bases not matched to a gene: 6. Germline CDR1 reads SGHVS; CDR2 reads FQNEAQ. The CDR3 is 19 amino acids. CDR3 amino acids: CASSLALGLAGGRTGELFF. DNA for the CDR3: TGTGCCAGCAGCTTAGCGTTGGGACTAGCGGGGGGGCGTACCGGGGAGCTGTTTTTT.

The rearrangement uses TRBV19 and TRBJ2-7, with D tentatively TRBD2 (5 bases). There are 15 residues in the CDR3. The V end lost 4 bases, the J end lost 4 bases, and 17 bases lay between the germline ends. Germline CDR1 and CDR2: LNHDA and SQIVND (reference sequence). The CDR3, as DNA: TGTGCCAGTAGTAGCCTAGCAGCAACTGGTTACGAGCAGTACTTC. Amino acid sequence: CASSSLAATGYEQYF.

The CDR3 loop reads CATEDSPGETQYF. In DNA, the CDR3 is TGTGCCACCGAGGACAGCCCTGGGGAGACCCAGTACTTC. This sequence joins TRBV10-3 and TRBJ2-5, with a weak D call TRBD1 (6 bases). V lost 10 bases and J lost 5, with 17 bases in between. Germline V gene lookup returns CDR1 ENHRY and CDR2 SYGVKD. There are 13 residues in the CDR3.

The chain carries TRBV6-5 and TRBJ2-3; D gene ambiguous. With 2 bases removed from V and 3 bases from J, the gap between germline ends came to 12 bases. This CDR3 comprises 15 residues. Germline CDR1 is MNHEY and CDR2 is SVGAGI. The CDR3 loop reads CASSYRHSATDTQYF. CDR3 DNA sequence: TGTGCCAGCAGTTACCGACACTCGGCTACAGATACGCAGTATTTT.

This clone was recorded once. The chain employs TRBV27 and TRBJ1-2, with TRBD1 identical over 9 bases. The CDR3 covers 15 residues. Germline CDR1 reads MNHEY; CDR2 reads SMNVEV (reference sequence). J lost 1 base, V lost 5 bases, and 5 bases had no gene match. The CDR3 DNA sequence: TGTGCCAGCAGTCCTAGACAGGGGGGTAACTATGGCTACACCTTC. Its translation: CASSPRQGGNYGYTF.

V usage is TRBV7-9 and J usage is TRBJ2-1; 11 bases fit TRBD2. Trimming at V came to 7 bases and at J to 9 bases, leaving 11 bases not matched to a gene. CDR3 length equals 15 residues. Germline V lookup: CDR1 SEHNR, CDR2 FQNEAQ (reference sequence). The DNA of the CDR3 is TGTGCCAGCACCCTGACTAGCGGGGTAGTCAGTGAGCAGTTCTTC. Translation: CASTLTSGVVSEQFF.

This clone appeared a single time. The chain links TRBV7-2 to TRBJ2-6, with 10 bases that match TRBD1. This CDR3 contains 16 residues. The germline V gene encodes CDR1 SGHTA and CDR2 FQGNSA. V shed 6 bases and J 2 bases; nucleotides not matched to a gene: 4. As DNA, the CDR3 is TGTGCCAGCAGACCGACAGGGGGCGCTGGGGCCAACGTCCTGACTTTC. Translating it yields CASRPTGGAGANVLTF.

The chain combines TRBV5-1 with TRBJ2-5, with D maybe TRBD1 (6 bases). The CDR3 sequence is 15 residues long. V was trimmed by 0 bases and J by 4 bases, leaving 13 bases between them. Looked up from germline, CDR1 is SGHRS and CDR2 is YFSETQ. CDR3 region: CASSLAGVPGETQYF. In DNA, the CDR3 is TGCGCCAGCAGCTTGGCAGGGGTGCCGGGAGAGACCCAGTACTTC. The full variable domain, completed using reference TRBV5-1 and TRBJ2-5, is KAGVTQTPRYLIKTRGQQVTLSCSPISGHRSVSWYQQTPGQGLQFLFEYFSETQRNKGNFPGRFSGRQFSNSRSEMNVSTLELGDSALYLCASSLAGVPGETQYFGPGTRLLVL.

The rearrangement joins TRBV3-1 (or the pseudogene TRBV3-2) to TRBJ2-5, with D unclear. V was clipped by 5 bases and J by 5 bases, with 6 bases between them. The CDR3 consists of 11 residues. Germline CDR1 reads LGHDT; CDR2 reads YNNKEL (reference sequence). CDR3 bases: TGTGCCAGCAGCTCCCGGGAGACCCAGTACTTC. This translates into CASSSRETQYF.